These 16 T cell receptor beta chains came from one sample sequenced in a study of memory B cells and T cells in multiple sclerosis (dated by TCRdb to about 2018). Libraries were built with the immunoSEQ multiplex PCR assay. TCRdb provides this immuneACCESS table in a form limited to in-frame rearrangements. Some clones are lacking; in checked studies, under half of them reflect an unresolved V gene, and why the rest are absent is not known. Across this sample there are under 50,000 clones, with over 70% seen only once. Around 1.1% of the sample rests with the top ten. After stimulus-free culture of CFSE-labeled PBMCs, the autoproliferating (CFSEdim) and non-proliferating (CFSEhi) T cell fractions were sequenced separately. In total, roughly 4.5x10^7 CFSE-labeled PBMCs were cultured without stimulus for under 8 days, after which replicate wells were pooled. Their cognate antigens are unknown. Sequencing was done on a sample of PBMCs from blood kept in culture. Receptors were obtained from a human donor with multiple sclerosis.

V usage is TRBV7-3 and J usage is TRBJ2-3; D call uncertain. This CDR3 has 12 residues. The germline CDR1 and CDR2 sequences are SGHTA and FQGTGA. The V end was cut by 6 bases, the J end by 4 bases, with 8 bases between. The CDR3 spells CASSPSADTQYF. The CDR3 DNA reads TGTGCCAGCAGTCCAAGCGCAGATACGCAGTATTTT.

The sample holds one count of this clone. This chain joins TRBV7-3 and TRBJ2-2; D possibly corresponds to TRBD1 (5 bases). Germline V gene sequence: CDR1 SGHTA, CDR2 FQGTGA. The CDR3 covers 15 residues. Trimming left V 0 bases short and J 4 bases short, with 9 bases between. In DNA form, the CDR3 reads TGTGCCAGCAGCTTAACCAGGGTGGGCACCGGGGAGCTGTTTTTT. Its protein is CASSLTRVGTGELFF.

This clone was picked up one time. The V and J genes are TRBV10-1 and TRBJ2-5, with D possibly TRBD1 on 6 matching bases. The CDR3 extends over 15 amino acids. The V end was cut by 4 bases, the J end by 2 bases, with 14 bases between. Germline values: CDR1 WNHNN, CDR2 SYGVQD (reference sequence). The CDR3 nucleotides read TGCGCCAGCAGTGCGGACAGAGACCTTCAAGAGACCCAGTACTTC. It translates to CASSADRDLQETQYF.

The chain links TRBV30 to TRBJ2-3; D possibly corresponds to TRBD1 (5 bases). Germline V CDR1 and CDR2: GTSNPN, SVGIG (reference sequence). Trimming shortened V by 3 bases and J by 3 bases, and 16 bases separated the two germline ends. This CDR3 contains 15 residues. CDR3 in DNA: TGTGCCTGGAGCGCAGGGATGGGTGATACAGATACGCAGTATTTT. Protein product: CAWSAGMGDTDTQYF.

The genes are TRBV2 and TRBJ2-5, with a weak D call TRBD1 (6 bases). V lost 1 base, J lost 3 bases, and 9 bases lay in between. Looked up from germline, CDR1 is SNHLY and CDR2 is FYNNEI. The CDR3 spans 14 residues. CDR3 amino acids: CASSEENREETQYF. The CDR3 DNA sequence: TGTGCCAGCAGTGAAGAGAACAGGGAAGAGACCCAGTACTTC.

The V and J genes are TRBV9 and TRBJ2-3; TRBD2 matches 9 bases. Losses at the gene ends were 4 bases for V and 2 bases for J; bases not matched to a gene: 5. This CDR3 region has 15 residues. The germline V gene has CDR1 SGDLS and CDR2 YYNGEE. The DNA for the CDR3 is TGTGCCAGCAGCTGGAGCGGGGGGTTCACAGATACGCAGTATTTT. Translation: CASSWSGGFTDTQYF. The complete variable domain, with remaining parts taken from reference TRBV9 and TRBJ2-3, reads DSGVTQTPKHLITATGQRVTLRCSPRSGDLSVYWYQQSLDQGLQFLIQYYNGEERAKGNILERFSAQQFPDLHSELNLSSLELGDSALYFCASSWSGGFTDTQYFGPGTRLTVL.

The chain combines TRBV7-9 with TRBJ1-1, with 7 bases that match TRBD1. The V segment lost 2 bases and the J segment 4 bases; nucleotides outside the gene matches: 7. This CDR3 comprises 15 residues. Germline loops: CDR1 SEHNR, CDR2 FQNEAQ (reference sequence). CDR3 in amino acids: CASSLLRTGSTEAFF. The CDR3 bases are TGTGCCAGCAGCTTACTTCGGACAGGTAGCACTGAAGCTTTCTTT.

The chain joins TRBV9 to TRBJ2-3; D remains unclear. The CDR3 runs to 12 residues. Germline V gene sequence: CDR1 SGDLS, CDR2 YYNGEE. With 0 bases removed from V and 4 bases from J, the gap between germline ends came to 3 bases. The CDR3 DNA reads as TGTGCCAGCAGCGTAGATGCAGATACGCAGTATTTT. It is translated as CASSVDADTQYF.

CDR3: CASSHASEEASYGYTF. CDR3 coding DNA: TGCGCCAGCAGCCACGCTTCGGAGGAGGCGAGCTATGGCTACACCTTC. This rearrangement joins TRBV4-1 to TRBJ1-2, with D unresolved. V lost 3 bases, J lost 4 bases, and 18 bases lay in between. The CDR3 length is 16 residues. Germline V gene data show CDR1 as MGHRA and CDR2 as YSYEKL.

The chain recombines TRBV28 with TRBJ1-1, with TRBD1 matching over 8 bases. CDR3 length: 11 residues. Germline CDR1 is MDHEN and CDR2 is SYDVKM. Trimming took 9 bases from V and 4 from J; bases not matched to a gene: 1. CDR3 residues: CASTGGTEAFF. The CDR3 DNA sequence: TGTGCCAGTACAGGGGGCACTGAAGCTTTCTTT. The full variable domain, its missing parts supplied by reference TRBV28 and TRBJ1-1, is DVKVTQSSRYLVKRTGEKVFLECVQDMDHENMFWYRQDPGLGLRLIYFSYDVKMKEKGDIPEGYSVSREKKERFSLILESASTNQTSMYLCASTGGTEAFFGQGTRLTVV.

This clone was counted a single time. DNA for the CDR3: TGTGCCAGCAGTACTGGGACAGGGGGGCCTCGTGAGCAGTTCTTC. It yields the protein CASSTGTGGPREQFF. V is TRBV2 and J is TRBJ2-1, with 11 bases identical to TRBD1. The trim removed 5 bases at V and 9 bases at J, leaving 9 bases unmatched. Germline V gene lookup returns CDR1 SNHLY and CDR2 FYNNEI. The CDR3 loop spans 15 amino acids.

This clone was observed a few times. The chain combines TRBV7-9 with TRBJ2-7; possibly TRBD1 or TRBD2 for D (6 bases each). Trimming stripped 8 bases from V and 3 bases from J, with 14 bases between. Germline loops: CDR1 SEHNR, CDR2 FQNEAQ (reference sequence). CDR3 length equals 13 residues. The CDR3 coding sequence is TGTGCCAGCCGCCCGGGGGACAACTACGAGCAGTACTTC. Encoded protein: CASRPGDNYEQYF.

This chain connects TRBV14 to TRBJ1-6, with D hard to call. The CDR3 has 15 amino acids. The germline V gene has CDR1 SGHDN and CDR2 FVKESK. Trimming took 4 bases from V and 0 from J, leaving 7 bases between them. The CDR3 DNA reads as TGTGCCAGCAGCCCCGCGAGCTCCTATAATTCACCCCTCCACTTT. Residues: CASSPASSYNSPLHF.

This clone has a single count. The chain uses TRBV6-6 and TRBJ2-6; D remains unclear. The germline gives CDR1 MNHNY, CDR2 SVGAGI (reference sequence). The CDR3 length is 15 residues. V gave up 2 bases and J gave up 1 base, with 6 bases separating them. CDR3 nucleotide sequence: TGTGCCAGCAGTTACGGGAATTCTGGGGCCAACGTCCTGACTTTC. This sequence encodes CASSYGNSGANVLTF.

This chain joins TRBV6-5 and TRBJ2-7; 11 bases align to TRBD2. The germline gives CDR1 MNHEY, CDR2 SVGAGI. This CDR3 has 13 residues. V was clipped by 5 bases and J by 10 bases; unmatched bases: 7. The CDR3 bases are TGTGCCAGCAGTCCTGCCACTAGCGGGGGCCAGTACTTC. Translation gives CASSPATSGGQYF.

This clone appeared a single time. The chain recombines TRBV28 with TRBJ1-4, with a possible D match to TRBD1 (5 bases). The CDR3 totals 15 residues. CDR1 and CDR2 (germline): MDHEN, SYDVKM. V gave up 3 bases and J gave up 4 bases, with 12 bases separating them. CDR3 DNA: TGTGCCAGCAGTTTCTTGTGGGGCGGTAATGAAAAACTGTTTTTT. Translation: CASSFLWGGNEKLFF.